The 28 T cell receptor beta chains below were found in one sample sequenced in a study of Tregs in tolerant kidney transplant recipients. Profiled with immunoSEQ multiplex PCR; TCRdb holds only in-frame clones, not every one. The sample contains over 50,000 clones, around four fifths of which appear only once. Sequenced: CD4+ T cells from blood. The receptors were sampled from a human donor in good health.

The rearrangement joins TRBV19 to TRBJ1-1; 12 nucleotides line up with TRBD1. The V gene's germline CDR1 is LNHDA and CDR2 SQIVND (reference sequence). V lost 6 bases to trimming and J lost 5 bases; unmatched junction nucleotides: 10. The CDR3 extends over 16 amino acids. CDR3 nucleotides: TGTGCCAGTAGCGTCCCGGGACAGGGGGCGAGAACTGAAGCTTTCTTT. Encoded protein: CASSVPGQGARTEAFF.

The chain recombines TRBV7-6 with TRBJ2-1; 16 bases map to TRBD2. Germline V gene data show CDR1 as SGHVS and CDR2 as FNYEAQ. The ends lost 5 bases at V and 9 bases at J; junction bases unmatched: 10. The CDR3 runs to 17 residues. The CDR3: CASSDGTSGRGLGEQFF. CDR3 nucleotides: TGTGCCAGCAGCGACGGGACTAGCGGGAGGGGGTTAGGTGAGCAGTTCTTC.

CDR3 bases: TGTGCCAGCTCAAGAGCAGGGTTAGGGTTCGGCAATGAGCAGTTCTTC. Residues: CASSRAGLGFGNEQFF. V gene TRBV18 combines with J gene TRBJ2-1, with D tentatively TRBD1 (5 bases). Germline CDR1 reads KGHSH; CDR2 reads LQKENI. This CDR3 spans 16 amino acids. Trimming removed 5 bases at V and 6 bases at J, with 20 bases between.

The CDR3 spells CASSFAGGAGSEQFF. The CDR3 DNA sequence: TGTGCCAGCAGCTTCGCAGGGGGCGCTGGGAGTGAGCAGTTCTTC. The genes are TRBV5-6 and TRBJ2-1; TRBD1 aligns across 8 bases. Germline CDR1 reads SGHDT; CDR2 reads YYEEEE. The J segment lost 9 bases and the V segment lost 2 bases, leaving 10 bases of the junction unmatched. The CDR3 has 15 amino acids.

The chain recombines TRBV19 with TRBJ1-5, with D perhaps TRBD1 (5 bases). CDR3 length equals 15 residues. The germline V gene has CDR1 LNHDA and CDR2 SQIVND (reference sequence). The V end lost 6 bases, the J end lost 1 base, and 13 bases lay between the germline ends. DNA for the CDR3: TGTGCCAGTAGACATATTGGGGGGAGCAATCAGCCCCAGCATTTT. Its translation: CASRHIGGSNQPQHF.

V gene TRBV11-3 combines with J gene TRBJ1-4; the D is unclear. Trimming left V 3 bases short and J 6 bases short, with 5 bases between. Germline CDR1 reads SGHNT; CDR2 reads YENEEA. The CDR3 loop spans 12 amino acids. CDR3 sequence: CASSFKDEKLFF. The DNA for the CDR3 is TGTGCCAGCAGCTTTAAGGATGAAAAACTGTTTTTT.

The chain is built from TRBV5-6 and TRBJ2-5; 9 nucleotides line up with TRBD2. Germline trimming cut 3 bases from V and 4 bases from J; bases unmatched to any gene: 7. The length of the CDR3 is 15 residues. The germline V gene has CDR1 SGHDT and CDR2 YYEEEE. The CDR3 nucleotides read TGTGCCAGCAGCTCCCAGACTAGCGGAGGAGAGACCCAGTACTTC. It specifies CASSSQTSGGETQYF. Full variable domain (remainder filled in from reference TRBV5-6 and TRBJ2-5): DAGVTQSPTHLIKTRGQQVTLRCSPKSGHDTVSWYQQALGQGPQFIFQYYEEEERQRGNFPDRFSGHQFPNYSSELNVNALLLGDSALYLCASSSQTSGGETQYFGPGTRLLVL.

CDR3 sequence: CASRKTGTGSHGYTF. In DNA, the CDR3 is TGTGCCAGCAGAAAAACCGGGACAGGGAGTCATGGCTACACCTTC. This chain uses TRBV6-4 with TRBJ1-2; 9 bases are shared with TRBD1. Germline V gene sequence: CDR1 MRHNA, CDR2 SNTAGT. This CDR3 comprises 15 residues. Trimming at V came to 6 bases and at J to 6 bases, leaving 11 bases not matched to a gene.

This chain connects TRBV5-6 to TRBJ1-1; D gene ambiguous. CDR3 length: 15 residues. The germline CDR1 and CDR2 sequences are SGHDT and YYEEEE. Trimming took 4 bases from V and 0 from J, leaving 13 bases between them. CDR3 amino acids: CASSTVWPMNTEAFF. The DNA for the CDR3 is TGTGCCAGCAGCACCGTTTGGCCGATGAACACTGAAGCTTTCTTT.

This clone is classed as large. This chain links TRBV27 with TRBJ2-6; TRBD2 might be the D (6 bases). CDR3 length: 16 residues. Looked up from germline, CDR1 is MNHEY and CDR2 is SMNVEV (reference sequence). Trimming stripped 4 bases from V and 3 bases from J, with 13 bases between. CDR3 residues: CASSSPGLLGANVLTF. CDR3 in DNA: TGTGCCAGCAGTTCACCGGGACTCCTTGGGGCCAACGTCCTGACTTTC. Full variable domain (remainder filled in from reference TRBV27 and TRBJ2-6): EAQVTQNPRYLITVTGKKLTVTCSQNMNHEYMSWYRQDPGLGLRQIYYSMNVEVTDKGDVPEGYKVSRKEKRNFPLILESPSPNQTSLYFCASSSPGLLGANVLTFGAGSRLTVL.

The chain employs TRBV5-1 and TRBJ2-3, with D perhaps matching TRBD1 or TRBD2 (5 bases each). The length of the CDR3 is 18 residues. V was trimmed by 4 bases and J by 1 base, leaving 22 bases between them. Germline CDR1 SGHRS, CDR2 YFSETQ. The chain's CDR3 is CASSTRVGVARRTDTQYF. CDR3 in DNA: TGCGCCAGCAGCACTCGGGTGGGGGTAGCCCGTCGCACAGATACGCAGTATTTT.

The chain combines TRBV11-3 with TRBJ1-1; D is undetermined. With 7 bases removed from V and 5 bases from J, the gap between germline ends came to 17 bases. The CDR3 sequence is 14 residues long. Germline V gives CDR1 SGHNT, CDR2 YENEEA. The CDR3, as DNA: TGTGCCAGCAAACCTCTTACGGGTAGAACTGAAGCTTTCTTT. Translation gives CASKPLTGRTEAFF.

The chain couples TRBV4-3 to TRBJ2-7; weak D call: TRBD1 (5 bases). Germline CDR1 is LGHNA and CDR2 is YSLEER. The CDR3 has 15 amino acids. Between the trimmed V and J ends, which lost 2 bases and 3 bases, there was a span of 14 bases. CDR3: CASSQPQDIYYEQYF. CDR3 in DNA: TGCGCCAGCAGCCAACCACAGGACATCTACTACGAGCAGTACTTC.

A few counts support this clone. The CDR3 loop is CASSFQGENIQYF. The CDR3 region has the DNA TGTGCCAGCAGCTTTCAGGGGGAAAACATTCAGTACTTC. This chain links TRBV7-2 with TRBJ2-4, with 7 positions matching TRBD1. V gave up 3 bases and J gave up 5 bases; unmatched junction bases: 1. Germline V gene data show CDR1 as SGHTA and CDR2 as FQGNSA. The CDR3 extends over 13 amino acids. Looking up the rest from reference TRBV7-2 and TRBJ2-4 gives the full variable domain: GAGVSQSPSNKVTEKGKDVELRCDPISGHTALYWYRQSLGQGLEFLIYFQGNSAPDKSGLPSDRFSAERTGGSVSTLTIQRTQQEDSAVYLCASSFQGENIQYFGAGTRLSVL.

V usage is TRBV11-3 and J usage is TRBJ1-5; D is unclear. The germline gives CDR1 SGHNT, CDR2 YENEEA. The V end lost 5 bases, the J end lost 7 bases, and 12 bases lay between the germline ends. The CDR3 has 13 amino acids. CDR3 sequence (DNA): TGTGCCAGCAGCACCCGCCCCGACCAGCCCCAGCATTTT. It specifies CASSTRPDQPQHF.

The chain is built from TRBV10-3 and TRBJ1-2; TRBD1 might be the D (5 bases). The CDR3 runs 13 residues. In germline, CDR1 is ENHRY, CDR2 SYGVKD. V lost 2 bases and J 7 bases, leaving 11 bases between the germline ends. DNA for the CDR3: TGTGCCATCAGTGAGAAGGGGAGGGGTGGCTACACCTTC. It specifies CAISEKGRGGYTF.

V is TRBV4-2 and J is TRBJ2-7; D is tentatively TRBD1 or TRBD2 (6 bases each). CDR1 is LGHNA, CDR2 YNFKEQ, per germline. There are 14 residues in the CDR3. V was pared by 6 bases and J by 5 bases, with 17 bases between. Here the CDR3 reads CASSHNKGGHEQYF. CDR3 coding DNA: TGTGCCAGCAGTCATAATAAGGGGGGCCACGAGCAGTACTTC.

This chain links TRBV5-1 with TRBJ2-1; D gene unclear. This CDR3 spans 15 amino acids. Germline values: CDR1 SGHRS, CDR2 YFSETQ. Trimming removed 5 bases from V and 6 bases from J, with 18 bases in between. In DNA form, the CDR3 reads TGCGCCAGCAGATTAGGCCAGGCGGTTGCCAATGAGCAGTTCTTC. It yields the protein CASRLGQAVANEQFF.

The chain combines TRBV5-4 with TRBJ2-1; 7 nucleotides agree with TRBD2. J was trimmed by 5 bases and V by 1 base; bases with no gene match: 6. This CDR3 has 15 residues. Looked up from germline, CDR1 is SGHNT and CDR2 is YYREEE (reference sequence). The chain's CDR3 is CASSLPQRGHNEQFF. The CDR3, as DNA: TGTGCCAGCAGCTTGCCCCAGCGGGGTCACAATGAGCAGTTCTTC.

J is TRBJ2-5 and V is TRBV5-1; no clear D. Germline CDR1 SGHRS, CDR2 YFSETQ. V lost 0 bases and J 2 bases, leaving 5 bases between the germline ends. CDR3 length: 13 residues. This CDR3 reads CASSLVTQETQYF. CDR3 coding DNA: TGCGCCAGCAGCTTGGTGACACAAGAGACCCAGTACTTC. The full variable domain, its missing parts supplied by reference TRBV5-1 and TRBJ2-5, is KAGVTQTPRYLIKTRGQQVTLSCSPISGHRSVSWYQQTPGQGLQFLFEYFSETQRNKGNFPGRFSGRQFSNSRSEMNVSTLELGDSALYLCASSLVTQETQYFGPGTRLLVL.

The chain has TRBV5-6 and TRBJ2-1; 14 positions agree with TRBD2. Trimming removed 4 bases from V and 7 bases from J; junction bases left unmatched: 7. The CDR3 totals 16 residues. CDR1 is SGHDT and CDR2 is YYEEEE in the germline V gene. This CDR3 is CASSRLAGGFLNEQFF. CDR3 sequence (DNA): TGTGCCAGCAGCCGACTAGCGGGAGGGTTTTTGAATGAGCAGTTCTTC.

The rearrangement links TRBV7-2 to TRBJ2-1, with 9 nucleotides matching TRBD2. The V gene end was trimmed by 5 bases and the J gene end by 2 bases; junction bases not matched to a gene: 7. The V gene's germline CDR1 is SGHTA and CDR2 FQGNSA. This CDR3 is 16 amino acids long. The CDR3 reads CASSHWREGPYNEQFF. In DNA form, the CDR3 reads TGTGCCAGCAGCCACTGGCGGGAGGGCCCCTACAATGAGCAGTTCTTC.

The chain couples TRBV11-2 to TRBJ2-7; 8 nucleotides match TRBD2. The CDR3 contains 16 residues. Trimming at V came to 0 bases and at J to 2 bases, leaving 6 bases not matched to a gene. Looked up from germline, CDR1 is SGHAT and CDR2 is FQNNGV. CDR3 sequence: CASSLDLAGLTYEQYF. In DNA, the CDR3 is TGTGCCAGCAGCTTAGACCTAGCGGGCCTGACCTACGAGCAGTACTTC.

DNA for the CDR3: TGTGCCAGCAGTGCTAGAGGCAATGAGCAGTTCTTC. Translation gives CASSARGNEQFF. The J gene is TRBJ2-1, the V gene TRBV6-1; D is uncertain. V lost 4 bases and J 6 bases, leaving 7 bases between the germline ends. The CDR3 contains 12 residues. Germline V gene lookup returns CDR1 MNHNS and CDR2 SASEGT.

This chain uses TRBV6-5 with TRBJ1-1; D uncertain. V lost 5 bases and J 2 bases, leaving 9 bases between the germline ends. CDR3 size: 13 residues. Germline V gene sequence: CDR1 MNHEY, CDR2 SVGAGI. The CDR3 is CASSRTENTEAFF. The CDR3 DNA sequence: TGTGCCAGCAGTCGGACCGAAAACACTGAAGCTTTCTTT.

For the CDR3, the DNA is TGTGCCAGCAGCCAGTATCAAGAGACCCAGTACTTC. It codes for CASSQYQETQYF. The rearrangement uses TRBV14 and TRBJ2-5; D gene uncertain. CDR3 length equals 12 residues. Germline lookup yields CDR1 SGHDN and CDR2 FVKESK. V was trimmed by 3 bases and J by 2 bases, leaving 4 bases between them.

The rearrangement uses TRBV5-4 and TRBJ2-1, with D possibly TRBD2 on 6 matching bases. This CDR3 has 15 residues. The V gene lost 4 bases and the J gene lost 3 bases, with 14 bases spanning the gap. From germline, CDR1 is SGHNT and CDR2 YYREEE (reference sequence). The CDR3: CASSPGPGSYNEQFF. The CDR3 region has the DNA TGTGCCAGCAGCCCCGGACCCGGGAGCTACAATGAGCAGTTCTTC.

J is TRBJ2-3 and V is TRBV5-1; D is unresolved. The V gene lost 2 bases and the J gene lost 0 bases, with 7 bases spanning the gap. Germline CDR1 reads SGHRS; CDR2 reads YFSETQ. This CDR3 has 14 residues. The CDR3 protein is CASSFSQSTDTQYF. The DNA for the CDR3 is TGCGCCAGCAGCTTTAGCCAGAGCACAGATACGCAGTATTTT.